These T cell receptor beta chains were read from a single sample in a study of beta chain features in type 1 diabetes. The method was immunoSEQ multiplex PCR; TCRdb's version includes in-frame clones alone and lacks a portion of them. The sample lists 600,000 to 700,000 clones, roughly an eighth seen once, with roughly 0.022% in the top ten. Sequencing used naive CD4+ T cells from blood. Receptor source: a man between 18 and 29 years old with type 1 diabetes. Each CDR3 is given with its conserved first and last residue. D genes are given only for firm matches. Not every row has a clone size; where given, it reads once, few, many or a size class.

clone_size	j_call	v_call	d_call	cdr3_aa	cdr3_nt
NA	TRBJ1-2	TRBV18	NA	CASSPPAGTAYGYTF	TGTGCCAGCTCACCACCTGCCGGGACTGCCTATGGCTACACCTTC
few	TRBJ1-1	TRBV30	NA	CAWTGGHTEAFF	TGTGCCTGGACGGGGGGCCACACTGAAGCTTTCTTT
NA	TRBJ2-3	TRBV6-1	TRBD1	CASSEATGVGHTDTQYF	TGTGCCAGCAGTGAAGCCACAGGGGTGGGACACACAGATACGCAGTATTTT
once	TRBJ1-5	TRBV27	NA	CASSPQGANQPQHF	TGTGCCAGCAGTCCACAGGGTGCGAATCAGCCCCAGCATTTT
NA	TRBJ1-4	TRBV7-2	TRBD1	CASSPGQDEKLFF	TGTGCCAGCAGCCCGGGACAGGATGAAAAACTGTTTTTT
NA	TRBJ2-2	TRBV2	NA	CASSDGGAPNTGELFF	TGTGCCAGCAGTGATGGCGGGGCACCGAACACCGGGGAGCTGTTTTTT
NA	TRBJ2-1	TRBV6-1	TRBD1	CASTMGTGVQNEQFF	TGTGCCAGCACGATGGGGACAGGGGTCCAAAATGAGCAGTTCTTC
few	TRBJ1-5	TRBV15	TRBD1	CATSPHAGTVNQPQHF	TGTGCCACCAGCCCCCATGCGGGGACAGTTAATCAGCCCCAGCATTTT
NA	TRBJ2-7	TRBV14	NA	CASSYRTVSYEQYF	TGTGCCAGCAGCTATAGGACAGTCTCCTACGAGCAGTACTTC
NA	TRBJ1-5	TRBV6-6	NA	CASSSNQPQHF	TGTGCCAGCAGTAGCAATCAGCCCCAGCATTTT
few	TRBJ2-1	TRBV2	NA	CASSLLSGHSYNEQFF	TGTGCCAGCAGTTTACTCAGCGGACACTCCTACAATGAGCAGTTCTTC
NA	TRBJ2-5	TRBV27	NA	CASSFGGSETQYF	TGTGCCAGCAGTTTCGGGGGTTCAGAGACCCAGTACTTC
NA	TRBJ2-2	TRBV28	NA	CASSLSAENTGELFF	TGTGCCAGCAGTTTATCGGCCGAGAACACCGGGGAGCTGTTTTTT
NA	TRBJ2-1	TRBV11-3	TRBD2	CASSSGTSYNEQFF	TGTGCCAGCAGCTCCGGGACTAGTTACAATGAGCAGTTCTTC
few	TRBJ2-7	TRBV6-6	NA	CASSYSIRGLSYEQYF	TGTGCCAGCAGTTACTCGATACGGGGGCTTTCCTACGAGCAGTACTTC
NA	TRBJ2-2	TRBV27	NA	CASSVGTGELFF	TGTGCCAGCAGCGTCGGGACTGGGGAGCTGTTTTTT
NA	TRBJ2-5	TRBV6-5	NA	CASSYYPVVGQETQYF	TGTGCCAGCAGTTACTACCCGGTGGTAGGGCAGGAGACCCAGTACTTC
NA	TRBJ1-1	TRBV18	NA	CASSRNQNTEAFF	TGTGCCAGCTCACGGAATCAGAACACTGAAGCTTTCTTT
NA	TRBJ2-1	TRBV13	NA	CASSLVGPSSYNEQFF	TGTGCCAGCAGCTTAGTCGGCCCAAGCTCCTACAATGAGCAGTTCTTC
NA	TRBJ2-7	TRBV30	NA	CAWSVPRNYEQYF	TGTGCCTGGAGTGTACCCCGTAACTACGAGCAGTACTTC
NA	TRBJ1-4	TRBV29-1	NA	CSVGRGANEKLFF	TGCAGCGTTGGCAGGGGAGCTAATGAAAAACTGTTTTTT
few	TRBJ2-7	TRBV29-1	TRBD1	CSVLMDRPYEQYF	TGCAGCGTTCTTATGGACAGGCCCTACGAGCAGTACTTC
few	TRBJ1-1	TRBV7-8	NA	CASSLDRFEAFF	TGTGCCAGCAGCTTAGACAGGTTTGAAGCTTTCTTT
NA	TRBJ1-4	TRBV18	TRBD1	CASSPGQGLNEKLFF	TGTGCCAGCTCACCGGGACAGGGCCTTAATGAAAAACTGTTTTTT
few	TRBJ1-2	TRBV4-2	NA	CASSQGGKGWSGYTF	TGTGCCAGCAGCCAAGGAGGTAAGGGATGGAGCGGCTACACCTTC
few	TRBJ1-2	TRBV2	NA	CASSEGGNYGYTF	TGTGCCAGCAGTGAAGGAGGGAATTATGGCTACACCTTC
few	TRBJ2-7	TRBV30	NA	CAWSGSGYEQYF	TGTGCCTGGAGTGGGTCCGGTTACGAGCAGTACTTC
NA	TRBJ2-3	TRBV5-1	TRBD2	CASSLEAGGTDTQYF	TGCGCCAGCAGCTTGGAAGCGGGGGGCACAGATACGCAGTATTTT
NA	TRBJ1-2	TRBV7-8	NA	CASSPGGDYGYTF	TGTGCCAGCAGCCCCGGAGGAGACTATGGCTACACCTTC
few	TRBJ2-7	TRBV6-1	NA	CASSDWATSSYEQYF	TGTGCCAGCAGTGATTGGGCCACGAGCTCCTACGAGCAGTACTTC
few	TRBJ1-3	TRBV10-3	NA	CAITQNSGNTIYF	TGTGCCATCACCCAGAACTCTGGAAACACCATATATTTT
NA	TRBJ1-2	TRBV7-2	NA	CASSPPWAGEYGYTF	TGTGCCAGCAGCCCGCCTTGGGCAGGGGAGTATGGCTACACCTTC
NA	TRBJ2-7	TRBV28	NA	CASISGGRNYEQYF	TGTGCCAGCATCTCGGGTGGGAGGAATTACGAGCAGTACTTC
NA	TRBJ1-5	TRBV7-9	NA	CASSPGGQSLGGNQPQHF	TGTGCCAGCAGCCCTGGAGGGCAGTCCTTAGGGGGCAATCAGCCCCAGCATTTT
NA	TRBJ2-7	TRBV5-6	NA	CASSFISRSYEQYF	TGTGCCAGCAGCTTTATCTCCAGATCCTACGAGCAGTACTTC
once	TRBJ1-2	TRBV6-6	TRBD1	CASSKTQGDYGYTF	TGTGCCAGCAGCAAGACCCAGGGGGACTATGGCTACACCTTC
NA	TRBJ1-6	TRBV25-1	TRBD1	CASSDLQGADNSPLHF	TGTGCCAGCAGTGACCTACAGGGGGCGGATAATTCACCCCTCCACTTT
NA	TRBJ2-3	TRBV18	NA	CASSPLSPTDTQYF	TGTGCCAGCTCACCATTGAGCCCAACAGATACGCAGTATTTT
NA	TRBJ2-5	TRBV7-6	TRBD1	CASSLAGTGGETQYF	TGTGCCAGCAGCTTAGCAGGGACAGGAGGCGAGACCCAGTACTTC
NA	TRBJ2-1	TRBV20-1	NA	CSARVTGQIF	TGCAGTGCTAGGGTAACGGGGCAAATCTTC
NA	TRBJ1-2	TRBV5-4	TRBD1	CASSTGQSNYGYTF	TGTGCCAGCAGCACGGGACAGTCTAACTATGGCTACACCTTC
few	TRBJ1-2	TRBV10-3	NA	CAISEEGLEYGYTF	TGTGCCATCAGTGAAGAGGGTTTGGAGTATGGCTACACCTTC
few	TRBJ2-7	TRBV28	NA	CASSLGGGYEQYF	TGTGCCAGCAGTTTAGGGGGCGGCTACGAGCAGTACTTC
few	TRBJ2-1	TRBV18	TRBD2	CASSPGRGSYNEQFF	TGTGCCAGCTCACCCGGGAGGGGCTCCTACAATGAGCAGTTCTTC
few	TRBJ2-2	TRBV18	NA	CASSPLGTSNTGELFF	TGTGCCAGCTCACCACTCGGGACTTCCAACACCGGGGAGCTGTTTTTT
few	TRBJ2-1	TRBV5-4	TRBD2	CASSSTSGGYNEQFF	TGTGCCAGCAGCTCCACGAGCGGGGGTTACAATGAGCAGTTCTTC
NA	TRBJ2-7	TRBV6-5	TRBD1	CASSSGTGTREQYF	TGTGCCAGCAGTTCCGGGACAGGGACGCGCGAGCAGTACTTC
NA	TRBJ2-2	TRBV19	NA	CASSQGKNTGELFF	TGTGCCAGTAGTCAGGGGAAGAACACCGGGGAGCTGTTTTTT
NA	TRBJ2-1	TRBV30	NA	CAQTPGGNNEQFF	TGTGCCCAAACCCCTGGGGGCAACAATGAGCAGTTCTTC
few	TRBJ1-4	TRBV6-5	NA	CASRRVREKLFF	TGTGCCAGCAGGAGGGTTCGGGAAAAACTGTTTTTT
few	TRBJ1-2	TRBV29-1	TRBD1	CSVDLGGQWGTF	TGCAGCGTCGACCTTGGGGGACAGTGGGGCACCTTC
NA	TRBJ2-2	TRBV6-1	TRBD1	CASSLGQGAAGELFF	TGTGCCAGCAGCCTGGGACAGGGGGCGGCCGGGGAGCTGTTTTTT
NA	TRBJ2-5	TRBV5-1	NA	CASSTENQETQYF	TGCGCCAGCAGCACAGAAAACCAAGAGACCCAGTACTTC
NA	TRBJ2-3	TRBV28	TRBD1	CASSLSQGVSTDTQYF	TGTGCCAGCAGTTTATCCCAGGGGGTGAGCACAGATACGCAGTATTTT